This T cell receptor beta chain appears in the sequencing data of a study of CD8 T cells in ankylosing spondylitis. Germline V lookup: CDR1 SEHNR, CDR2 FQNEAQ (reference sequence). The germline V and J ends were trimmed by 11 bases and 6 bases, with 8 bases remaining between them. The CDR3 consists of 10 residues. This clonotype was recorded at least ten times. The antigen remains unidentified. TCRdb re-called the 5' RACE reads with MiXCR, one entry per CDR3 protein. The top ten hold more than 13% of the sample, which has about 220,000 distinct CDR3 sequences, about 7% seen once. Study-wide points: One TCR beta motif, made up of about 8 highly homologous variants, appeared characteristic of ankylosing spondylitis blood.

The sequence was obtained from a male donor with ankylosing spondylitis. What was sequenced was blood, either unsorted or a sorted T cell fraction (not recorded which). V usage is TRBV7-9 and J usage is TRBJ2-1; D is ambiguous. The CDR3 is CAGSGNEQFF. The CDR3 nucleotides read TGTGCCGGTTCAGGCAATGAGCAGTTCTTC.